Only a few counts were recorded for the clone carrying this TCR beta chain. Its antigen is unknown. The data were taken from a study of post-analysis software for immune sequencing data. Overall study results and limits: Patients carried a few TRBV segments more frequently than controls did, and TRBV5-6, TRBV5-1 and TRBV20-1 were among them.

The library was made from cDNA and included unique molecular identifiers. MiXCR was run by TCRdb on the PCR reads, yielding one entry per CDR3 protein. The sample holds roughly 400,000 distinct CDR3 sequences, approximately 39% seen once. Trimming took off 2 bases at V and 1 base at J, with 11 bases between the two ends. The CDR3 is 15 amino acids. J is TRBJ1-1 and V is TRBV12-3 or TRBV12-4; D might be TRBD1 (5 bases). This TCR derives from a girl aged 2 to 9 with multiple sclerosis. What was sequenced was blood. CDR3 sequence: CASSLWGPRNTEAFF. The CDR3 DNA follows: TGTGCCAGCAGTTTATGGGGACCGAGGAACACTGAAGCTTTCTTT.